This T cell receptor beta chain was captured in a study of T cell repertoires in cytomegalovirus infection. Study in general: Matching HLA type and CMV infection were both indicated by public TCR beta signatures.

Trimming at V came to 3 bases and at J to 5 bases, leaving 9 bases not matched to a gene. The CDR3 runs to 15 residues. From germline, CDR1 is MDHEN and CDR2 SYDVKM. Study observations and caveats: Frequencies of public TCR beta families were cumulated, and this identified carriers of CMV plus the relevant HLA. It was HLA-C-restricted CMV-specific TCR beta clonotypes that dominated the response ex vivo.

TCRdb processed the reads anew with MiXCR; each CDR3 protein has one entry. The repertoire holds roughly 630,000 distinct CDR3 sequences, with approximately 25% as singletons. Regarding this clonotype: Its matching antigen is unknown.

The sequenced sample was CD8+ T cells from PBMCs. The chain uses TRBV28 and TRBJ2-7; 8 positions agree with TRBD1. This TCR was recovered from a human donor in good health (CMV status not recorded). Some clones in this sample may be carry-over from other donors' samples. CDR3 region: CASSFFDRGVHEQYF. In DNA form, the CDR3 reads TGTGCCAGCAGTTTCTTTGACAGGGGTGTCCACGAGCAGTACTTC.